This T cell receptor beta chain was identified during a study of OX40 agonist ivuxolimab in advanced cancers. Notes on the study in general: In a subset of nonresponders, normalized T-cell clonal expansion was also low.

CDR3 length: 14 amino acids. The V and J ends lost 5 bases and 0 bases respectively, with 11 bases between them. The germline CDR1 and CDR2 sequences are SGHVS and FNYEAQ. With autoimmune disease history or systemic immunosuppression, patients were excluded. Concerning this clone: The antigen is not known. Other DNA variants within this sample encode the same CDR3.

TCRdb's copy holds only in-frame clones and misses some; the assay was immunoSEQ multiplex PCR. This sample has some 78,000 clones, with almost 95% found just once. The chain employs TRBV7-6 and TRBJ2-7, with D perhaps TRBD1 (5 bases). The starting material was CD4+ or CD8+ T cells sorted from blood, obtained in a trial of the OX40 agonist ivuxolimab. The sequence came from an adult with an advanced solid tumor such as melanoma, head and neck, liver or kidney cancer. The CDR3 reads CASSNQGTSYEQYF. Here the CDR3 DNA reads TGTGCCAGCAGCAACCAGGGTACCTCCTACGAGCAGTACTTC.